The 24 T cell receptor beta chains reported below all come from one sample, sequenced in a study of T-cell reconstitution after alpha-beta-depleted transplantation in children. Preparing the TCRbeta library involved the use of unique molecular identifiers. Using its own MiXCR run on the PCR reads, TCRdb lists one record per CDR3 protein. The profile shows some 600,000 distinct CDR3 sequences, roughly 13% of them singletons. The sequenced sample was PBMCs, mostly from graft donor cells, obtained 360 days after TCRalphabeta/CD19-depleted stem cell transplant. The receptors stem from a male patient younger than 18 who had a stem cell transplant for acute myeloid leukemia, so the T cells may come from the graft donor.

The sample holds a few counts of this clonotype. The chain uses TRBV4-3 and TRBJ2-1; D perhaps matches TRBD2 (6 bases). This CDR3 is 20 amino acids long. Germline loops: CDR1 LGHNA, CDR2 YSLEER. The V end lost 1 base, the J end lost 5 bases, and 27 bases lay between the germline ends. The CDR3 nucleotides read TGCGCCAGCAGCCAAGGGACCCCCCCACTAGGCGGGATTTTGAACAATGAGCAGTTCTTC. Its translation: CASSQGTPPLGGILNNEQFF.

In this sample, this clonotype turned up many times. The chain joins TRBV5-1 to TRBJ2-1; 12 bases are shared with TRBD2. With 0 bases clipped from V and 6 bases from J, the junction kept 7 bases outside the gene matches. This CDR3 has 17 amino acids. Germline-derived CDR1 and CDR2 are SGHRS and YFSETQ. The CDR3 loop reads CASSLGPGLAGFNEQFF. The CDR3 DNA is TGCGCCAGCAGCTTGGGTCCGGGACTAGCGGGCTTCAATGAGCAGTTCTTC.

J is TRBJ1-5 and V is TRBV7-9, with D uncertain. Germline CDR1 SEHNR, CDR2 FQNEAQ (reference sequence). Trimming took off 1 base at V and 2 bases at J, with 9 bases between the two ends. CDR3 length equals 15 residues. DNA of the CDR3: TGTGCCAGCAGCTTAGGTGGGGTGGGCAATCAGCCCCAGCATTTT. Translation gives CASSLGGVGNQPQHF.

The chain employs TRBV12-3 or TRBV12-4 and TRBJ2-1; 7 nucleotides match TRBD2. The CDR3 has 17 amino acids. V lost 5 bases, J lost 2 bases, and 12 bases stayed unmatched. In DNA, the CDR3 is TGTGCCAGCAGTCACTCAATCCTAGCGGTTCCCTACAATGAGCAGTTCTTC. The encoded protein is CASSHSILAVPYNEQFF.

The chain combines TRBV15 with TRBJ2-7; D is possibly TRBD2 (5 bases). CDR3 length: 14 amino acids. V was pared by 1 base and J by 1 base, with 8 bases between. The germline gives CDR1 LNHNV, CDR2 YYDKDF (reference sequence). The CDR3 coding sequence is TGTGCCACCAGCAGAGGAGGGAAGTCCTACGAGCAGTACTTC. Translating it yields CATSRGGKSYEQYF.

There are a few counts of this clonotype. The V call is TRBV9, the J call TRBJ2-2; TRBD2 matches 7 bases. Germline CDR1 and CDR2: SGDLS and YYNGEE. The CDR3 length is 13 residues. V dropped 7 bases and J dropped 3; count of bases not matched to a gene: 3. CDR3: CASDLADTGELFF. CDR3 coding DNA: TGTGCCAGCGATCTAGCGGACACCGGGGAGCTGTTTTTT.

In the case of this clonotype: The CDR3 ends on some other residue instead of the conserved phenylalanine or tryptophan, so this is likely a read error. The chain joins TRBV10-3 to TRBJ2-7, with D unresolved. V dropped 4 bases and J dropped 3 bases, with 7 bases sitting between them. The CDR3 spans 12 residues. CDR1 ENHRY and CDR2 SYGVKD come from the germline V gene. CDR3 sequence reads: CAISGRHYEQYS. The CDR3 bases are TGTGCCATCAGTGGCAGACACTACGAGCAGTACTCC.

The V gene is TRBV15, the J gene TRBJ2-5; TRBD2 might be the D (6 bases). V lost 1 base, J lost 12 bases, and 21 bases lay in between. CDR1 is LNHNV and CDR2 is YYDKDF in the germline V gene (reference sequence). The CDR3 is 15 residues long. CDR3 region: CATSRAGVRKEVKYF. DNA of the CDR3: TGTGCCACCAGCAGAGCGGGGGTGAGGAAAGAAGTAAAGTACTTC.

This chain joins TRBV25-1 and TRBJ2-7; TRBD1 aligns across 7 bases. Trimming removed 2 bases from V and 2 bases from J; junction bases left unmatched: 6. The CDR3 consists of 15 residues. In germline, CDR1 is MGHDK, CDR2 SYGVNS. This CDR3 is CASSEEDRAPYEQYF. Here the CDR3 DNA reads TGTGCCAGCAGTGAAGAAGACAGGGCCCCCTACGAGCAGTACTTC.

This clonotype was seen only a few times. The chain combines TRBV20-1 with TRBJ2-1; D is possibly TRBD2 (6 bases). CDR1 DFQATT and CDR2 SNEGSKA come from the germline V gene (reference sequence). This CDR3 has 14 residues. The CDR3 sequence: CSRLRDFPNNEQFF. CDR3 coding DNA: TGCAGCCGCCTCCGGGACTTTCCTAACAATGAGCAGTTCTTC.

The chain is built from TRBV5-5 and TRBJ1-5; D perhaps matches TRBD1 (5 bases). The CDR3 is 15 amino acids. Germline V gives CDR1 SGHKS, CDR2 YYEKEE (reference sequence). The V end lost 3 bases, the J end lost 4 bases, and 14 bases lay between the germline ends. Here the CDR3 DNA reads TGTGCCAGCAGCTACCTTACGGGGGTAAATCAGCCCCAGCATTTT. Its protein product is CASSYLTGVNQPQHF. Using reference TRBV5-5 and TRBJ1-5 for the parts outside the CDR3, the full variable domain is DAGVTQSPTHLIKTRGQQVTLRCSPISGHKSVSWYQQVLGQGPQFIFQYYEKEERGRGNFPDRFSARQFPNYSSELNVNALLLGDSALYLCASSYLTGVNQPQHFGDGTRLSIL.

This clonotype was detected many times. The J gene is TRBJ2-1, the V gene TRBV7-8; 13 nucleotides match TRBD2. V was pared by 4 bases and J by 2 bases, with 14 bases of the junction left unmatched. The CDR3 sequence is 20 residues long. Germline V CDR1 and CDR2: SGHVS, FQNEAQ. CDR3 protein: CASSSFRGLAGPLAYNEQFF. In nucleotides, the CDR3 is TGTGCCAGCAGCTCGTTCAGGGGACTAGCGGGACCCCTTGCCTACAATGAGCAGTTCTTC.

A few counts support this clonotype. V gene TRBV19 combines with J gene TRBJ2-7; D might be TRBD2 (5 bases). Trimming removed 6 bases from V and 3 bases from J, with 21 bases in between. Germline-derived CDR1 and CDR2 are LNHDA and SQIVND (reference sequence). The CDR3 sequence is 16 residues long. In DNA form, the CDR3 reads TGTGCCAGTAGGACTCTTCACACTGAGGGTGGCTACGAGCAGTACTTC. This codes for CASRTLHTEGGYEQYF. The variable domain in full, with the rest retrieved from reference TRBV19 and TRBJ2-7, is DGGITQSPKYLFRKEGQNVTLSCEQNLNHDAMYWYRQDPGQGLRLIYYSQIVNDFQKGDIAEGYSVSREKKESFPLTVTSAQKNPTAFYLCASRTLHTEGGYEQYFGPGTRLTVT.

The chain links TRBV19 to TRBJ2-7; D unresolved. Germline CDR1 LNHDA, CDR2 SQIVND (reference sequence). Trimming removed 6 bases at V and 2 bases at J, with 11 bases between. The CDR3 is 13 residues long. Here the CDR3 DNA reads TGTGCCAGTAGATTGGCAGCAGCCTACGAGCAGTACTTC. Protein product: CASRLAAAYEQYF.

This clonotype has a count of ten or more. This chain connects TRBV28 to TRBJ2-5; tentative D call: TRBD2 (5 bases). Per germline, CDR1 MDHEN and CDR2 SYDVKM. The CDR3 length is 14 residues. The V end lost 2 bases, the J end lost 0 bases, and 7 bases lay between the germline ends. The CDR3 DNA sequence: TGTGCCAGCAGTTTAACGGGGTACCAAGAGACCCAGTACTTC. Translation gives CASSLTGYQETQYF.

The rearrangement uses TRBV4-3 and TRBJ2-1; D could derive from TRBD1 or TRBD2 (5 bases each). Germline V gene data show CDR1 as LGHNA and CDR2 as YSLEER. This CDR3 is 16 amino acids long. V shed 8 bases and J shed 0 bases, with 17 bases lying between them. CDR3 in amino acids: CASFGASMSSYNEQFF. In DNA form, the CDR3 reads TGCGCCAGCTTCGGGGCCTCCATGAGCTCCTACAATGAGCAGTTCTTC.

This clonotype turned up a few times. This chain links TRBV18 with TRBJ2-7; D remains unclear. Looked up from germline, CDR1 is KGHSH and CDR2 is LQKENI. V gave up 3 bases and J gave up 0 bases, with 12 bases separating them. The CDR3 sequence is 15 residues long. The CDR3 protein is CASSPLASSSYEQYF. The DNA of the CDR3 is TGTGCCAGCTCACCTCTCGCTTCTAGCTCCTACGAGCAGTACTTC.

This clonotype was counted only a few times. The rearrangement links TRBV10-3 to TRBJ2-3; 10 positions agree with TRBD1. The J segment lost 5 bases and the V segment lost 6 bases, leaving 5 bases of the junction unmatched. The CDR3 is made up of 14 amino acids. CDR1 and CDR2 from the germline V gene are ENHRY and SYGVKD. CDR3 nucleotide sequence: TGTGCCATCAGAGGACAGGGGGATATAGATACGCAGTATTTT. It encodes CAIRGQGDIDTQYF.

CDR3 amino acids: CAGSQETQYF. The CDR3 DNA sequence: TGCGCAGGGAGCCAAGAGACCCAGTACTTC. The chain is built from TRBV29-1 and TRBJ2-5; the D call may be TRBD1 or TRBD2 (5 bases each). CDR3 length: 10 residues. Germline CDR1 reads SQVTM; CDR2 reads ANQGSEA.

There are many counts of this clonotype. This rearrangement joins TRBV20-1 to TRBJ2-1; weak D call: TRBD1 (5 bases). V dropped 3 bases and J dropped 6 bases, with 9 bases sitting between them. Germline values: CDR1 DFQATT, CDR2 SNEGSKA (reference sequence). This CDR3 spans 12 amino acids. The CDR3 DNA is TGCAGTGCTAGCAGGGTCGGCAATGAGCAGTTCTTC. It specifies CSASRVGNEQFF.

This clonotype showed up many times. This sequence joins TRBV11-2 and TRBJ2-1; 7 nucleotides line up with TRBD1. CDR1 and CDR2 from the germline V gene are SGHAT and FQNNGV. The junction had 10 bases not matched to a gene; V was cut back by 5 bases and J by 12 bases. This CDR3 is 13 amino acids long. CDR3 DNA: TGTGCCAGCAGCACCACCCTAGGGGGCGGGCAGTTCTTC. It translates to CASSTTLGGGQFF.

The table lists this clonotype with a few counts. The rearrangement uses TRBV28 and TRBJ2-7; a weak D match, TRBD1 (5 bases). The CDR3 consists of 15 residues. Per germline, CDR1 MDHEN and CDR2 SYDVKM. Trimming removed 1 base from V and 3 bases from J, with 13 bases in between. CDR3 region: CASSLLAGPDYEQYF. CDR3 nucleotides: TGTGCCAGCAGTTTATTAGCAGGGCCCGACTACGAGCAGTACTTC.

The chain recombines TRBV7-2 with TRBJ1-5; tentatively, D is TRBD1 (5 bases). The V end lost 1 base, the J end lost 3 bases, and 10 bases lay between the germline ends. The CDR3 extends over 15 amino acids. Germline V gene lookup returns CDR1 SGHTA and CDR2 FQGNSA. CDR3 sequence reads: CASSLDRIYNQPQHF. Here the CDR3 DNA reads TGTGCCAGCAGCTTAGACAGGATCTACAATCAGCCCCAGCATTTT.

The rearrangement links TRBV3-1 to TRBJ2-1, with 11 positions matching TRBD2. Germline CDR1 reads LGHDT; CDR2 reads YNNKEL (reference sequence). The CDR3 covers 22 residues. The ends lost 0 bases at V and 0 bases at J; junction bases unmatched: 16. The CDR3, as DNA: TGTGCCAGCAGCCAAGATTATGGAGAGCCTAGCGGGAGGCCAAGCTCCTACAATGAGCAGTTCTTC. Translating gives CASSQDYGEPSGRPSSYNEQFF.